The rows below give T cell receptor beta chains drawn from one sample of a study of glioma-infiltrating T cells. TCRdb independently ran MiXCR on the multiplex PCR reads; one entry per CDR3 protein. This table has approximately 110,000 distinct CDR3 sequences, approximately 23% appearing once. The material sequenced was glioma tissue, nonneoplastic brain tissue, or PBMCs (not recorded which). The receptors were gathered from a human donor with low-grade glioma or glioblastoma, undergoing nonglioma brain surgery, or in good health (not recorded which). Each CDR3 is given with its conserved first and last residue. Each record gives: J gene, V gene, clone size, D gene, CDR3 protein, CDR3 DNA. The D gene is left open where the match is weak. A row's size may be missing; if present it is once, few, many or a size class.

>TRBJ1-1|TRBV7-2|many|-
CASSPYSSRAFF
TGTGCCAGCAGCCCATACTCCAGTAGAGCTTTCTTT
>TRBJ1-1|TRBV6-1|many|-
CASSPRTTEAFF
TGTGCCAGCAGTCCACGGACTACTGAAGCTTTCTTT
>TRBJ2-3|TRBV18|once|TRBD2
CARSPWTSGAATDTQYF
TGTGCCAGATCACCCTGGACTAGCGGGGCAGCGACAGATACGCAGTATTTT
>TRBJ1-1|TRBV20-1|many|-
CSATLPGNTEAFF
TGCAGTGCTACCCTACCGGGCAACACTGAAGCTTTCTTT
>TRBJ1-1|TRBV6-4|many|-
CASSEMSDTEAFF
TGTGCCAGCAGTGAAATGAGCGACACTGAAGCTTTCTTT
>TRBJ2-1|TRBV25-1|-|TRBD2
CASSTSGKILYNEQFF
TGTGCCAGCAGCACTAGCGGGAAGATATTATACAATGAGCAGTTCTTC
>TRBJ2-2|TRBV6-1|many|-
CAETAGPTGELFF
TGTGCCGAAACGGCAGGGCCCACCGGGGAGCTGTTTTTT
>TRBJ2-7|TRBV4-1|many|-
CASSQEVGNYEQYF
TGCGCCAGCAGCCAAGAGGTCGGGAATTACGAGCAGTACTTC
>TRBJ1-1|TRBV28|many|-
CASSLRVQGDPEAFF
TGTGCCAGCAGTTTGAGGGTTCAGGGCGATCCTGAAGCTTTCTTT
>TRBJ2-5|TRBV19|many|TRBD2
CASSRGGTPKETQYF
TGTGCCAGTAGTAGGGGGGGAACCCCTAAAGAGACCCAGTACTTC
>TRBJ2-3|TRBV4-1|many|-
CASSQEQTELGTQYF
TGCGCCAGCAGCCAAGAACAAACTGAACTGGGGACGCAGTATTTT
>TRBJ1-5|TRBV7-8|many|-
CASSPVGNQPQHF
TGTGCCAGCAGCCCCGTGGGCAATCAGCCCCAGCATTTT
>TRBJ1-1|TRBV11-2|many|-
CASSARLDDTEAFF
TGTGCCAGCAGCGCAAGATTGGACGACACTGAAGCTTTCTTT
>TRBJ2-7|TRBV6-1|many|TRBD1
CASSEGQGANEQYF
TGTGCCAGCAGTGAAGGGCAGGGGGCCAACGAGCAGTACTTC
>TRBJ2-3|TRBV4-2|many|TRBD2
CASSGLAATDTQYF
TGTGCCAGCAGTGGACTAGCGGCGACAGATACGCAGTATTTT
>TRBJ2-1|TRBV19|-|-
CASQARGRSYNEQFF
TGTGCCAGTCAGGCTAGAGGGAGGTCCTACAATGAGCAGTTCTTC
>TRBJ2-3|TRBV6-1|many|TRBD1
CASSWTGITDTQYF
TGTGCCAGCAGCTGGACAGGGATCACAGATACGCAGTATTTT
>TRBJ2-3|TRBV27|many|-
CASSLILDDPSTDTQYF
TGTGCCAGCAGTTTAATCCTAGACGATCCTAGCACAGATACGCAGTATTTT
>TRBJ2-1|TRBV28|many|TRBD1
CASSLFQGVDEQFF
TGTGCCAGCAGTTTATTCCAGGGGGTCGATGAGCAGTTCTTC